Given below is one T cell receptor (beta chain) in context. Produced via immunoSEQ multiplex PCR; TCRdb's table is partial and in-frame only. The repertoire consists of approximately 200,000 clones, with 88% occurring once and the leading ten covering around 1.9%. The sample originates from a study of blood T cell repertoires in COVID-19. The sequenced material came from peripheral blood. The sequence came from a man aged 65 to 85 with active or convalescent COVID-19.

This CDR3 reads CASSSVGTGGSFRSNQPQHF. The CDR3 DNA sequence: TGTGCCAGCAGTTCCGTCGGGACAGGGGGATCTTTTAGGAGCAATCAGCCCCAGCATTTT. The J gene is TRBJ1-5, the V gene TRBV28; 11 bases line up with TRBD1. This CDR3 has 20 amino acids. The germline gives CDR1 MDHEN, CDR2 SYDVKM. With 4 bases clipped from V and 1 base from J, the junction kept 15 bases outside the gene matches.